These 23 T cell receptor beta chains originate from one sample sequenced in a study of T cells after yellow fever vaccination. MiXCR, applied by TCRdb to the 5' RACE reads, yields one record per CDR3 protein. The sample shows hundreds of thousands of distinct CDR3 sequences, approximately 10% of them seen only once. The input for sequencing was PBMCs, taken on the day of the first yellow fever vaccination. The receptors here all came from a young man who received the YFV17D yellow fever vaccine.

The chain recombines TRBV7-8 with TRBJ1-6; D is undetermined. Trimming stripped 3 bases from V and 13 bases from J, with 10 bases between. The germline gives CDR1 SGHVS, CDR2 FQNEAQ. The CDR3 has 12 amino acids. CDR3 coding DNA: TGTGCCAGCAGCTTTAGGGCGGGCCCCCTCCACTTT. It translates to CASSFRAGPLHF.

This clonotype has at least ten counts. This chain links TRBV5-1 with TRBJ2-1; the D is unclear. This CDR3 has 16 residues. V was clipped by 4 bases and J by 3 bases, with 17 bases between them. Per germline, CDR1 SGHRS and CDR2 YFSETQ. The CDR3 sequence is CASSLGGSAGYNEQFF. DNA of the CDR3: TGCGCCAGCAGCCTTGGCGGTTCGGCAGGCTACAATGAGCAGTTCTTC.

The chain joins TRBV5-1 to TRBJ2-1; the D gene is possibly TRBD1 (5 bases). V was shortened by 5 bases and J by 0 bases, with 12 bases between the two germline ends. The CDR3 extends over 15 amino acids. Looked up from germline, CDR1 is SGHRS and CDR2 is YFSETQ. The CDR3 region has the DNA TGCGCCAGCAGGGTACAGGTACACTCCTACAATGAGCAGTTCTTC. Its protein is CASRVQVHSYNEQFF. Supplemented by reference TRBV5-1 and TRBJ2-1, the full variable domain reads KAGVTQTPRYLIKTRGQQVTLSCSPISGHRSVSWYQQTPGQGLQFLFEYFSETQRNKGNFPGRFSGRQFSNSRSEMNVSTLELGDSALYLCASRVQVHSYNEQFFGPGTRLTVL.

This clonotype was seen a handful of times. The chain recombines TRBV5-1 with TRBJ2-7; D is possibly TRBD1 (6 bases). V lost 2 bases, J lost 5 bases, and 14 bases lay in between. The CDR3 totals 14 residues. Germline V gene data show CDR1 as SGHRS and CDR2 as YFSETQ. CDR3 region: CASSFVPGENEQYF. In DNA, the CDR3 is TGCGCCAGCAGCTTTGTCCCAGGGGAGAACGAGCAGTACTTC.

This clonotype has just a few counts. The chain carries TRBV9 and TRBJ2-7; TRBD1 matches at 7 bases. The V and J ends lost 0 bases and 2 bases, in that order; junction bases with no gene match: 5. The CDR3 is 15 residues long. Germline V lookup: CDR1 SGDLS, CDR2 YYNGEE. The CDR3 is CASSVGGQVTYEQYF. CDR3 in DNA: TGTGCCAGCAGCGTAGGAGGACAGGTCACCTACGAGCAGTACTTC.

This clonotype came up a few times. The CDR3 loop is CASSLANGAEAFF. The CDR3 DNA reads as TGTGCCAGCAGCTTAGCGAACGGGGCTGAAGCTTTCTTT. This chain joins TRBV7-6 and TRBJ1-1; D unclear. V dropped 0 bases and J dropped 6 bases, with 8 bases sitting between them. Germline V lookup: CDR1 SGHVS, CDR2 FNYEAQ. The CDR3 runs to 13 residues.

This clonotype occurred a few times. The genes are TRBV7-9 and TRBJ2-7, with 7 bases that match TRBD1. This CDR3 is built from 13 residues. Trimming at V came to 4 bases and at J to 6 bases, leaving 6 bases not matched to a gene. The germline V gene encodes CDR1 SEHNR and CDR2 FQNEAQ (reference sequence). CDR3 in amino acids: CASSSTGRGEQYF. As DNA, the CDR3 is TGTGCCAGCAGCTCGACAGGGCGTGGCGAGCAGTACTTC. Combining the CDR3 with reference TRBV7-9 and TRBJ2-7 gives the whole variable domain DTGVSQNPRHKITKRGQNVTFRCDPISEHNRLYWYRQTLGQGPEFLTYFQNEAQLEKSRLLSDRFSAERPKGSFSTLEIQRTEQGDSAMYLCASSSTGRGEQYFGPGTRLTVT.

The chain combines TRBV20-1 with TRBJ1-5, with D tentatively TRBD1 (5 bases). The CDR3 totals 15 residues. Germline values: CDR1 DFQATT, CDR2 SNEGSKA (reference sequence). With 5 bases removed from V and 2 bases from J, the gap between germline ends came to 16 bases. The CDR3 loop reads CSACRGGTGNQPQHF. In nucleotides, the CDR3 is TGCAGTGCTTGCCGCGGGGGTACCGGCAATCAGCCCCAGCATTTT.

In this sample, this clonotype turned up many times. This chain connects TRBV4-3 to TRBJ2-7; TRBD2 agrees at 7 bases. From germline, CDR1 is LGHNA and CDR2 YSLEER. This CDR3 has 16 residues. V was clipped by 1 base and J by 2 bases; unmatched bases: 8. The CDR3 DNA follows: TGCGCCAGCAGCCAAGGGGGGGGGACTTTTACCTACGAGCAGTACTTC. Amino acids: CASSQGGGTFTYEQYF.

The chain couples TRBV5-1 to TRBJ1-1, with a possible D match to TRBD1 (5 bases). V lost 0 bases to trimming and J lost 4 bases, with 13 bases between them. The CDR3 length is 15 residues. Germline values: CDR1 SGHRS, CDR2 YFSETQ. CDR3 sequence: CASSLGWGEVTEAFF. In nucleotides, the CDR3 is TGCGCCAGCAGCTTGGGGTGGGGCGAGGTCACTGAAGCTTTCTTT.

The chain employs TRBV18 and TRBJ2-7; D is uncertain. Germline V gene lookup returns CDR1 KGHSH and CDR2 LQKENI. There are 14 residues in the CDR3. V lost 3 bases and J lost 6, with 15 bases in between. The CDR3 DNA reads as TGTGCCAGCTCACCGACTCAACTCCAGAGCGAGCAGTACTTC. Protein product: CASSPTQLQSEQYF.

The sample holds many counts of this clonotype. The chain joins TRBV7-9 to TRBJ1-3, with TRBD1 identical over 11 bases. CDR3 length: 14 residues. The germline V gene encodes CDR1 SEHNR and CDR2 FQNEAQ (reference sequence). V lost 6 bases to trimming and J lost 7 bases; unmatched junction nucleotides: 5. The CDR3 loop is CASSHRDRGNTIYF. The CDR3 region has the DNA TGTGCCAGCAGTCACCGGGACAGGGGGAACACCATATATTTT.

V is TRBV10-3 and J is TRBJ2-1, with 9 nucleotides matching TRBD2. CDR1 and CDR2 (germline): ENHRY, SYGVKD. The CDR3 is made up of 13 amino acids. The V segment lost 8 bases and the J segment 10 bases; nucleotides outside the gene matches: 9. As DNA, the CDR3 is TGTGCCATCGGGAGCGGGGGGTCCTGGGAGCAGTTCTTC. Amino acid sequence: CAIGSGGSWEQFF.

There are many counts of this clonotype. CDR3 sequence (DNA): TGCGCCAGCAGCCGGAATCCCCGGGACAGTAATTCACCCCTCCACTTT. Protein: CASSRNPRDSNSPLHF. J is TRBJ1-6 and V is TRBV5-1; 7 bases are a match to TRBD1. Trimming cost V 4 bases and J 6 bases; bases outside gene matches: 10. CDR1 SGHRS and CDR2 YFSETQ come from the germline V gene. CDR3 length: 16 amino acids.

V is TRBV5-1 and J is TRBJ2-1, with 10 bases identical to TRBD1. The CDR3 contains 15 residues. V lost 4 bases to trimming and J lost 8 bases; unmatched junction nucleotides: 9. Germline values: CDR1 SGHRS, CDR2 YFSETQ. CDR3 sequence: CASSPGTGEVDEQFF. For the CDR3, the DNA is TGCGCCAGCAGCCCCGGGACAGGGGAGGTAGATGAGCAGTTCTTC.

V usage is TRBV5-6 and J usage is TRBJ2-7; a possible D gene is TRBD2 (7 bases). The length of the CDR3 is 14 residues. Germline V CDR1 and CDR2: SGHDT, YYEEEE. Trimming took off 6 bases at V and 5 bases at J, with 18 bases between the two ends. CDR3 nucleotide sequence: TGTGCCAGCACCGCCGGGGGGCCTTTTAACGAGCAGTACTTC. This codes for CASTAGGPFNEQYF.

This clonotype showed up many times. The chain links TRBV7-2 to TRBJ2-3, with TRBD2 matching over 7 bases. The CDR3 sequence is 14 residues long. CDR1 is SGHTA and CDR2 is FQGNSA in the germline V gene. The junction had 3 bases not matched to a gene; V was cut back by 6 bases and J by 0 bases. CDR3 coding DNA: TGTGCCAGCAGAGGCGGGGGAAGCACAGATACGCAGTATTTT. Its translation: CASRGGGSTDTQYF.

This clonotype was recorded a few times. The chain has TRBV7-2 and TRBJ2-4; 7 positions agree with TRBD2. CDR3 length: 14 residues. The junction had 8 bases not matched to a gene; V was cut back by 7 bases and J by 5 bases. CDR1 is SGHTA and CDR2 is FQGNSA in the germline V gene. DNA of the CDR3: TGTGCCAGCACTTTAGGGAGCGGGGAAAACATTCAGTACTTC. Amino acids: CASTLGSGENIQYF.

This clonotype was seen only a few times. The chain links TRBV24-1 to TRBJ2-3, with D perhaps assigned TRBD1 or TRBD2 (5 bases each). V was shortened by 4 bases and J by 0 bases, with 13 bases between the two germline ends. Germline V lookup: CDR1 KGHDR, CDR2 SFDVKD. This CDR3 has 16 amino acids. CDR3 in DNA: TGTGCCACCAGTGACCCCGGGACGGCTAGCACAGATACGCAGTATTTT. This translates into CATSDPGTASTDTQYF.

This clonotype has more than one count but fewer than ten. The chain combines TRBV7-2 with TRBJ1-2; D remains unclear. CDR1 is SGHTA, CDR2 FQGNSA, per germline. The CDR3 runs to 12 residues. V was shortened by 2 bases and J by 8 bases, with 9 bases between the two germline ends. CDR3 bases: TGTGCCAGCAGCTTAATGGGAAAAGGCTACACCTTC. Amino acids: CASSLMGKGYTF.

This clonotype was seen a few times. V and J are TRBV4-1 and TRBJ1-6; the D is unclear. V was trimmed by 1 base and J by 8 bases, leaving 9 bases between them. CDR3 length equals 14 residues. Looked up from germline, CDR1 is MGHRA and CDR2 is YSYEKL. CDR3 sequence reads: CASSQVFFYSPLHF. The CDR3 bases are TGCGCCAGCAGCCAAGTGTTTTTTTATTCACCCCTCCACTTT.

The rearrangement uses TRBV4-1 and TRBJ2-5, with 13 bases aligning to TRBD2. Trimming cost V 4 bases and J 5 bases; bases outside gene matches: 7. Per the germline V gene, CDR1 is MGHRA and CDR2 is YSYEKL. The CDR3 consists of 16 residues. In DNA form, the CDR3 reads TGCGCCAGCAGCCCAAGGACTAGCGGGGGTGCGGAGACCCAGTACTTC. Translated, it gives CASSPRTSGGAETQYF.

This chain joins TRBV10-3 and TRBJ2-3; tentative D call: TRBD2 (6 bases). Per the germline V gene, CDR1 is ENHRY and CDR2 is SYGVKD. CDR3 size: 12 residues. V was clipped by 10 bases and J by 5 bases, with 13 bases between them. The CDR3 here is CANGDSGDTQYF. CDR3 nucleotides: TGTGCCAACGGGGACTCGGGAGATACGCAGTATTTT.